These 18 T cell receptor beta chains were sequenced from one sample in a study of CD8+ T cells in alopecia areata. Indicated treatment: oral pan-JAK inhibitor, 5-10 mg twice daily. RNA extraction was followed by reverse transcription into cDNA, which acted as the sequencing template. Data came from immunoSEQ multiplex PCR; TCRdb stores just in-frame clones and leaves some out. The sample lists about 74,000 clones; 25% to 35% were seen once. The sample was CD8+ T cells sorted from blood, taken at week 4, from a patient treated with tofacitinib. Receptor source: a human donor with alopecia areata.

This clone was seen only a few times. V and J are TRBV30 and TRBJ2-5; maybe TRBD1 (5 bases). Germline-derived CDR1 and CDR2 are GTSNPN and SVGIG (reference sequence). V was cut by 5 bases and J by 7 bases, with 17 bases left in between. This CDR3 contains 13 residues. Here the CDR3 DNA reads TGTGCCTGGGCCCCGGGCAGGGTTGGGACCCAGTACTTC. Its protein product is CAWAPGRVGTQYF.

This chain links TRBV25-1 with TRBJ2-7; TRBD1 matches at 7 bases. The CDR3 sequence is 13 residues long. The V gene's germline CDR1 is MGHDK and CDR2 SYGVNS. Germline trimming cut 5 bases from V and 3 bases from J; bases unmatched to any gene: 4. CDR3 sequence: CASSWAGGYEQYF. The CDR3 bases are TGTGCCAGCAGTTGGGCAGGGGGCTACGAGCAGTACTTC.

CDR3 region: CASSGQGINTEAFF. As DNA, the CDR3 is TGTGCCAGCAGCGGACAGGGAATCAACACTGAAGCTTTCTTT. This chain connects TRBV9 to TRBJ1-1; 7 nucleotides align to TRBD1. Unmatched junction bases numbered 4, after V lost 3 bases and J lost 2 bases. The CDR3 has 14 amino acids. Germline V gives CDR1 SGDLS, CDR2 YYNGEE. The full variable domain, its missing parts supplied by reference TRBV9 and TRBJ1-1, is DSGVTQTPKHLITATGQRVTLRCSPRSGDLSVYWYQQSLDQGLQFLIQYYNGEERAKGNILERFSAQQFPDLHSELNLSSLELGDSALYFCASSGQGINTEAFFGQGTRLTVV.

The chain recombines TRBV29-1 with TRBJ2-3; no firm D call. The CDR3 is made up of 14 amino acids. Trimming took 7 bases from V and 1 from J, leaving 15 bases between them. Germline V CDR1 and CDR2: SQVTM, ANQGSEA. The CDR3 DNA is TGCAGCGCTTCAACCGCCGGGCGCACAGATACGCAGTATTTT. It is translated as CSASTAGRTDTQYF.

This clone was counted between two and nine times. The CDR3 sequence: CSARGGDYEQYF. The CDR3 DNA reads TGCAGTGCGAGGGGGGGAGACTACGAGCAGTACTTC. The J gene is TRBJ2-7, the V gene TRBV29-1; D may be TRBD2 (7 bases). In germline, CDR1 is SQVTM, CDR2 ANQGSEA. The CDR3 covers 12 residues.

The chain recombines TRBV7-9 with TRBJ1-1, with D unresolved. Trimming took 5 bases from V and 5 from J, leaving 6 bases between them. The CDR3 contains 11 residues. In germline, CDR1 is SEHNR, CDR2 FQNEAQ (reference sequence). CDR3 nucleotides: TGTGCCAGCAGCCTTAAGACTGAAGCTTTCTTT. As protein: CASSLKTEAFF. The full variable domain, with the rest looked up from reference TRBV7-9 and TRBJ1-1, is DTGVSQNPRHKITKRGQNVTFRCDPISEHNRLYWYRQTLGQGPEFLTYFQNEAQLEKSRLLSDRFSAERPKGSFSTLEIQRTEQGDSAMYLCASSLKTEAFFGQGTRLTVV.

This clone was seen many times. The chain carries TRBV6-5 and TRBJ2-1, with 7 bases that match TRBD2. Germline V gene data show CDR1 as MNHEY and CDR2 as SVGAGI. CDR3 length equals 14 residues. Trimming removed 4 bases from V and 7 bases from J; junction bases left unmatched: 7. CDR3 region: CASSSAGADNEQFF. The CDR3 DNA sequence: TGTGCCAGCAGTTCGGCGGGAGCAGATAATGAGCAGTTCTTC.

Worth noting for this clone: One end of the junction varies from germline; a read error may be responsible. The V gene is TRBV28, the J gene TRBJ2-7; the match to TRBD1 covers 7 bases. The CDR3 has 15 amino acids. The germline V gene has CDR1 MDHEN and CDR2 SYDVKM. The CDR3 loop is CASSLWTGSSYEQYF. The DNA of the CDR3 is TGTGCCAGCAGTCTATGGACAGGATCCTCCTACGAGCAGTACTTC.

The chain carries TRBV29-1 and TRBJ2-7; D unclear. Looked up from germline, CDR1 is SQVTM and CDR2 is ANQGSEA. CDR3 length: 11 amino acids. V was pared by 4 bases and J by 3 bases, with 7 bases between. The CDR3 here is CSVVGVYEQYF. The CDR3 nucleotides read TGCAGCGTTGTTGGGGTCTACGAGCAGTACTTC.

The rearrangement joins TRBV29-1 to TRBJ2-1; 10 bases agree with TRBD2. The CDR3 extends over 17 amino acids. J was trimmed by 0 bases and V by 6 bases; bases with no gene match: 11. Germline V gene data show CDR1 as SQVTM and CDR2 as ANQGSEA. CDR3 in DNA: TGCAGCGTCCCAGGACTAGCGGCCCTGAGCTCCTACAATGAGCAGTTCTTC. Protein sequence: CSVPGLAALSSYNEQFF.

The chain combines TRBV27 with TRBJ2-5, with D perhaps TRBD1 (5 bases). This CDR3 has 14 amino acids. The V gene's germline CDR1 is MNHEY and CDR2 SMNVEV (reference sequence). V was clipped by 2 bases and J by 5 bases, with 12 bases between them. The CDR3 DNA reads TGTGCCAGCAGTTTAAACAGGTTGGGGGAGACCCAGTACTTC. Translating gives CASSLNRLGETQYF.

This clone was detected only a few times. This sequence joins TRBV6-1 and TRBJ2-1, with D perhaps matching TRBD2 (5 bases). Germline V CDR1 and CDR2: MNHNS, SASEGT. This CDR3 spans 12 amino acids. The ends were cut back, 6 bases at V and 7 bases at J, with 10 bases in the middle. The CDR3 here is CASRTLANEQFF. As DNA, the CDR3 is TGTGCCAGCAGAACCCTAGCAAATGAGCAGTTCTTC.

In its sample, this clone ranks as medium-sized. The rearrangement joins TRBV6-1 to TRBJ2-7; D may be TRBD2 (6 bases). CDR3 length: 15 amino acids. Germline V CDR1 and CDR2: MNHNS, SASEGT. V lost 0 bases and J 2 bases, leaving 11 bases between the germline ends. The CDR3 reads CASSEAEGLPYEQYF. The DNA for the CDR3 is TGTGCCAGCAGTGAAGCAGAAGGACTACCCTACGAGCAGTACTTC.

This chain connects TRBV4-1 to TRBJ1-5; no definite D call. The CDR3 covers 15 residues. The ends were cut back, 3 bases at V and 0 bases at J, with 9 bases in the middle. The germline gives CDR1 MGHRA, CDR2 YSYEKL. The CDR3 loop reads CASSQGDYSNQPQHF. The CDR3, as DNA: TGCGCCAGCAGCCAGGGTGATTATAGCAATCAGCCCCAGCATTTT.

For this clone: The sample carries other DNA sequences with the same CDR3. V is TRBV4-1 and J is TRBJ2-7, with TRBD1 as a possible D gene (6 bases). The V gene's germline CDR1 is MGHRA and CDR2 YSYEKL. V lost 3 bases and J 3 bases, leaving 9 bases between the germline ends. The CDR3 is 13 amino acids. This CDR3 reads CASSQEQGYEQYF. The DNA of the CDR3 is TGCGCCAGCAGCCAGGAACAGGGCTACGAGCAGTACTTC.

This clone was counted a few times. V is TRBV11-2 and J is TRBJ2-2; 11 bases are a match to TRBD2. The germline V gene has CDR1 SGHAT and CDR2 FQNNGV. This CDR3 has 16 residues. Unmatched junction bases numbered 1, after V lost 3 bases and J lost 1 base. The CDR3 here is CASSFTSGRNTGELFF. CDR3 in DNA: TGTGCCAGCAGCTTTACTAGCGGGAGGAACACCGGGGAGCTGTTTTTT. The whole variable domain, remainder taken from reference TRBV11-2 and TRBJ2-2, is EAGVAQSPRYKIIEKRQSVAFWCNPISGHATLYWYQQILGQGPKLLIQFQNNGVVDDSQLPKDRFSAERLKGVDSTLKIQPAKLEDSAVYLCASSFTSGRNTGELFFGEGSRLTVL.

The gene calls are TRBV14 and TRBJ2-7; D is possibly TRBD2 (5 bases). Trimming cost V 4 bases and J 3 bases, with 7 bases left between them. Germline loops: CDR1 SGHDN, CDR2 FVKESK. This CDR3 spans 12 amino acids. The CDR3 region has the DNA TGTGCCAGCAGCCTAACTAGCTACGAGCAGTACTTC. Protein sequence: CASSLTSYEQYF.

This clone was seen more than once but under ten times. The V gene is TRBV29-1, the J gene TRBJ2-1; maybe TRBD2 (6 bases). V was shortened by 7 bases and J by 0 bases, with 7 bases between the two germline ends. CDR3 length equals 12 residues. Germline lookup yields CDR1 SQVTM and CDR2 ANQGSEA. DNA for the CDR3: TGCAGCGCGGAGGGCTCCTACAATGAGCAGTTCTTC. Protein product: CSAEGSYNEQFF.